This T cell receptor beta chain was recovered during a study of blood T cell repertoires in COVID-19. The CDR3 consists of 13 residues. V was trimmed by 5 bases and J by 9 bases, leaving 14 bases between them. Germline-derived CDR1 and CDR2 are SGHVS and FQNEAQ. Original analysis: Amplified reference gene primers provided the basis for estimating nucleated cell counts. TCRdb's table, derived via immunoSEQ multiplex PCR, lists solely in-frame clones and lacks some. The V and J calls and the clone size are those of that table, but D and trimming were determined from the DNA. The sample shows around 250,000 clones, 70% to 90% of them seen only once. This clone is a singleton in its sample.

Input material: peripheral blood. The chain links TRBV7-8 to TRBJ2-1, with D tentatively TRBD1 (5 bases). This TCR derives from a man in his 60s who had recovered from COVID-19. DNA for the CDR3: TGTGCCAGCAGCCCCAGGGCCGTTGGTGAGCAGTTCTTC. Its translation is CASSPRAVGEQFF.